This is a list of T cell receptor beta chains from one sample in a study of monozygotic twins with cystic fibrosis. Method: immunoSEQ multiplex PCR; TCRdb's copy keeps in-frame clones and lacks some. The data hold 30,000 to 45,000 clones, with under 90% observed a single time. The sample comprised blood. These receptors were obtained from a girl aged 2 to 9 with cystic fibrosis. CDR3s include the opening cysteine and the closing phenylalanine or tryptophan. Fields, in order: CDR3 protein, V gene, J gene, clone size. Clone size, where shown, is once, few, many, or a class for clones that have expanded.

CASSLRRGANTGELFF	TRBV7-6	TRBJ2-2	NA
CASSLGSSTNEKLFF	TRBV5-1	TRBJ1-4	NA
CASSPVGGTNEQFF	TRBV5-1	TRBJ2-1	NA
CASSQDPLTVGNTIYF	TRBV4-2	TRBJ1-3	NA
CASSDWGGGNEQYF	TRBV5-6	TRBJ2-7	NA
CAISEGLAGANTEAFF	TRBV10-3	TRBJ1-1	NA
CASSLGLTYNEQFF	TRBV5-6	TRBJ2-1	NA
CASSPSTDTQYF	TRBV18	TRBJ2-3	NA
CASSLVANYEQYF	TRBV7-6	TRBJ2-7	NA
CASSRPRTGSGEQFF	TRBV6-5	TRBJ2-1	NA
CAWRGGWVGGTQYF	TRBV30	TRBJ2-3	NA
CASLRSTAPNYGYTF	TRBV6-1	TRBJ1-2	NA
CASSLDRGEKLFF	TRBV7-3	TRBJ1-4	few
CASSESQGNGYTF	TRBV10-1	TRBJ1-2	few
CASSFGQGRDGYTF	TRBV7-9	TRBJ1-2	NA
CASSLGLAGDTDTQYF	TRBV5-6	TRBJ2-3	NA
CASSYTQGGEGYTF	TRBV6-6	TRBJ1-2	NA
CSVSYRDRNTEAFF	TRBV29-1	TRBJ1-1	few
CASSEAVAGTQGDQYF	TRBV2	TRBJ2-5	NA
CARSPTGGYGYTF	TRBV5-3	TRBJ1-2	NA
CSVPTATGKANYGYTF	TRBV29-1	TRBJ1-2	NA
CASSPGSLEPPLHF	TRBV7-8	TRBJ1-6	once
CSVEPGFEAFF	TRBV29-1	TRBJ1-1	few
CSVEGLGEKLFF	TRBV29-1	TRBJ1-4	NA
CASSEGQAYEQYF	TRBV25-1	TRBJ2-7	NA
CASSLATYYGYTF	TRBV5-1	TRBJ1-2	NA
CASRDEQYF	TRBV6-4	TRBJ2-7	NA
CASSLSRGTDTQYF	TRBV27	TRBJ2-3	once
CASSQDVGAGRTEAFF	TRBV4-2	TRBJ1-1	NA
CASSLGGGGRSYEQYF	TRBV7-2	TRBJ2-7	NA
CASSPSIRYNSPLHF	TRBV27	TRBJ1-6	NA
CATISGNEAFF	TRBV15	TRBJ1-1	once
CASSQGQGVDSPLHF	TRBV4-1	TRBJ1-6	NA
CSVESTRGEGYSPLHF	TRBV29-1	TRBJ1-6	NA
CASSLLGGRGPNEQFF	TRBV27	TRBJ2-1	NA
CASSRGNGRSSYEQYF	TRBV5-1	TRBJ2-7	NA
CASSVQTNTGELFF	TRBV9	TRBJ2-2	NA
CASSQLAGGRTDTQYF	TRBV14	TRBJ2-3	NA
CASSQERGYEQYF	TRBV4-1	TRBJ2-7	NA
CASSESRRGPTGELFF	TRBV6-1	TRBJ2-2	NA
CASRTSSYSYNEQFF	TRBV7-8	TRBJ2-1	NA
CASSIHSGTANTEAFF	TRBV19	TRBJ1-1	NA
CASSIARTGTGMTYEQYF	TRBV6-4	TRBJ2-7	NA
CASSYGGEGYGYTF	TRBV6-5	TRBJ1-2	NA
CAWSVLGGPPLGGEQFF	TRBV30	TRBJ2-1	NA
CASSGRDPKAGSYGYTF	TRBV21-1	TRBJ1-2	NA
CASSLGALIGGRSYEQYF	TRBV7-2	TRBJ2-7	NA
CASGRLGSYEQYF	TRBV6-6	TRBJ2-7	NA